The table lists the clone carrying this T cell receptor (beta chain) with a few counts. Its target is unknown. The CDR3 consists of 17 residues. Per germline, CDR1 SGHRS and CDR2 YFSETQ. The germline V and J ends were trimmed by 5 bases and 5 bases, with 25 bases remaining between them. The data originate from a study of T cells in Graves' hyperthyroidism and ophthalmopathy. Regarding the study as a whole: Most thyroid clonotypes with frequency above 0.001 were detected in blood.

Authors of the study amplified TCR beta CDR3 regions from RNA transcripts. The TCR CDR3 was amplified in a first-round RT-PCR using the HTBI primer set. Each CDR3 protein gets one entry after TCRdb re-called the multiplex PCR reads with MiXCR. This repertoire shows some 370,000 distinct CDR3 sequences, over 12% found once; its top ten account for around 28%. From approximately 9.1 ml of fresh peripheral blood, PBMCs were isolated. The receptor was isolated from a man between 50 and 59 years old with Graves' ophthalmopathy. Sequences were obtained from blood. The J gene is TRBJ2-5, the V gene TRBV5-1; D is perhaps TRBD2 (6 bases). CDR3 loop: CASSSPGLSTGRETQYF. Written as DNA, the CDR3 is TGCGCCAGCAGTTCTCCGGGACTCTCGACCGGAAGGGAGACCCAGTACTTC.